The text below deals with one T cell receptor (beta chain). The data were obtained in a study of T cell changes during pregnancy in multiple sclerosis. TCRdb keeps only in-frame clones here, not all; method: immunoSEQ multiplex PCR. The table has approximately 46,000 clones, nearly 90% seen once. Trimming removed 0 bases from V and 1 base from J; junction bases left unmatched: 1. The CDR3 runs to 16 residues. Germline CDR1 reads SGHNT; CDR2 reads YYREEE (reference sequence). V gene TRBV5-4 combines with J gene TRBJ2-6, with 7 bases identical to TRBD2. This sample comprised CD4+ T cells from peripheral blood mononuclear cells, obtained after pregnancy. The clonotype comes from a female donor with multiple sclerosis, enrolled in a pregnancy study. CDR3 bases: TGTGCCAGCAGCTTGGGGACTAGTTCTGGGGCCAACGTCCTGACTTTC. It is translated as CASSLGTSSGANVLTF.